A selection of T cell receptor beta chains follows, all from one sample in a study of shared clonotypes between healthy human individuals. Assay used: immunoSEQ multiplex PCR; TCRdb lists only in-frame clones, some missing. The sample lists roughly 1,000,000 clones; 78% were seen once. The sequenced sample was memory CD4+ T cells from PBMCs. The receptors derive from a man aged 18 to 29 in good health. Some clones in this sample may be carry-over from other donors' samples. The CDR3 runs from the conserved cysteine through the conserved F or W. Each record gives: CDR3 protein, CDR3 DNA, J gene, D gene, clone size, CDR3 length, V gene. D genes are given only for firm matches. Only part of the rows carry a size: once, few, many, or a class if the clone is expanded.

CDR3 protein: CASSSTRSRQYF
CDR3 DNA: TGTGCCAGCAGCTCAACCCGGTCTAGGCAGTATTTT
J gene: TRBJ2-3
D gene: NA
clone size: NA
CDR3 length: 12
V gene: TRBV7-9

CDR3 protein: CASSPHTQETQYF
CDR3 DNA: TGTGCCAGCAGTCCACACACGCAAGAGACCCAGTACTTC
J gene: TRBJ2-5
D gene: NA
clone size: NA
CDR3 length: 13
V gene: TRBV27

CDR3 protein: CASMGNEKLFF
CDR3 DNA: TGTGCCAGCATGGGAAATGAAAAACTGTTTTTT
J gene: TRBJ1-4
D gene: NA
clone size: NA
CDR3 length: 11
V gene: TRBV28

CDR3 protein: CASSFLAVNSGANVLTF
CDR3 DNA: TGCGCCAGCAGCTTTCTAGCGGTAAACTCTGGGGCCAACGTCCTGACTTTC
J gene: TRBJ2-6
D gene: TRBD2
clone size: NA
CDR3 length: 17
V gene: TRBV5-1

CDR3 protein: CASSFSRAGGPGTQYF
CDR3 DNA: TGTGCCAGCAGTTTTTCACGAGCGGGAGGCCCCGGGACCCAGTACTTC
J gene: TRBJ2-5
D gene: TRBD2
clone size: NA
CDR3 length: 16
V gene: TRBV28

CDR3 protein: CASSLGQGSGELFF
CDR3 DNA: TGTGCCAGCAGCTTAGGTCAGGGGAGCGGGGAGCTGTTTTTT
J gene: TRBJ2-2
D gene: NA
clone size: NA
CDR3 length: 14
V gene: TRBV7-3

CDR3 protein: CASSPPSQGSQPQHF
CDR3 DNA: TGTGCCAGCAGTCCACCCTCACAGGGCTCTCAGCCCCAGCATTTT
J gene: TRBJ1-5
D gene: NA
clone size: few
CDR3 length: 15
V gene: TRBV28

CDR3 protein: CASSFPGGGTGTYEQYF
CDR3 DNA: TGTGCCAGCAGTTTCCCGGGTGGGGGGACAGGTACCTACGAGCAGTACTTC
J gene: TRBJ2-7
D gene: TRBD1
clone size: NA
CDR3 length: 17
V gene: TRBV28

CDR3 protein: CASSIQGRGANYGYTF
CDR3 DNA: TGTGCCAGTAGTATCCAGGGGCGCGGAGCTAACTATGGCTACACCTTC
J gene: TRBJ1-2
D gene: NA
clone size: NA
CDR3 length: 16
V gene: TRBV19

CDR3 protein: CASSLAGPYEQYF
CDR3 DNA: TGTGCCAGCAGCCTGGCGGGGCCCTACGAGCAGTACTTC
J gene: TRBJ2-7
D gene: NA
clone size: few
CDR3 length: 13
V gene: TRBV7-9

CDR3 protein: CASSESTGFNQPQHF
CDR3 DNA: TGTGCCAGCAGTGAATCGACAGGCTTCAATCAGCCCCAGCATTTT
J gene: TRBJ1-5
D gene: NA
clone size: NA
CDR3 length: 15
V gene: TRBV25-1

CDR3 protein: CASSSTGSSGANTIYF
CDR3 DNA: TGTGCCAGCAGCTCAACAGGGAGCTCGGGGGCAAACACCATATATTTT
J gene: TRBJ1-3
D gene: NA
clone size: once
CDR3 length: 16
V gene: TRBV7-9

CDR3 protein: CASSPPGGLNTGELFF
CDR3 DNA: TGTGCCAGCTCACCACCTGGGGGCCTGAACACCGGGGAGCTGTTTTTT
J gene: TRBJ2-2
D gene: NA
clone size: once
CDR3 length: 16
V gene: TRBV18

CDR3 protein: CASSLAAGSSVTEAFF
CDR3 DNA: TGTGCCAGCAGCTTAGCGGCCGGGTCCTCAGTCACTGAAGCTTTCTTT
J gene: TRBJ1-1
D gene: NA
clone size: NA
CDR3 length: 16
V gene: TRBV7-3

CDR3 protein: CASSRAGTPEAFF
CDR3 DNA: TGCGCCAGCAGTCGGGCAGGTACTCCTGAAGCTTTCTTT
J gene: TRBJ1-1
D gene: NA
clone size: NA
CDR3 length: 13
V gene: TRBV5-1

CDR3 protein: CASSSRGYQETQYF
CDR3 DNA: TGTGCCAGCAGCTCGAGGGGGTACCAAGAGACCCAGTACTTC
J gene: TRBJ2-5
D gene: NA
clone size: NA
CDR3 length: 14
V gene: TRBV25-1

CDR3 protein: CASSLWSSGRRGTDTQYF
CDR3 DNA: TGTGCCAGCAGCTTATGGTCTAGCGGGAGGCGAGGAACAGATACGCAGTATTTT
J gene: TRBJ2-3
D gene: TRBD2
clone size: NA
CDR3 length: 18
V gene: TRBV7-6

CDR3 protein: CASSLPRSDQSYEQYF
CDR3 DNA: TGTGCCAGCAGCCTACCTCGAAGCGACCAATCCTACGAGCAGTACTTC
J gene: TRBJ2-7
D gene: NA
clone size: NA
CDR3 length: 16
V gene: TRBV7-9

CDR3 protein: CASSDFRRGIEYEQYF
CDR3 DNA: TGTGCCAGCAGTGACTTTAGGAGGGGGATTGAATACGAGCAGTACTTC
J gene: TRBJ2-7
D gene: NA
clone size: NA
CDR3 length: 16
V gene: TRBV6-4

CDR3 protein: CASSGDRGGTDTQYF
CDR3 DNA: TGTGCCAGCAGCGGCGACAGGGGTGGCACAGATACGCAGTATTTT
J gene: TRBJ2-3
D gene: TRBD1
clone size: NA
CDR3 length: 15
V gene: TRBV9

CDR3 protein: CASSEAGLGGRGGTQYF
CDR3 DNA: TGTGCCAGCAGTGAAGCGGGGTTGGGGGGCCGCGGAGGGACCCAGTACTTC
J gene: TRBJ2-5
D gene: NA
clone size: few
CDR3 length: 17
V gene: TRBV6-1

CDR3 protein: CASSLKQGAWGYTF
CDR3 DNA: TGTGCCAGCAGTTTAAAGCAGGGGGCTTGGGGCTACACCTTC
J gene: TRBJ1-2
D gene: TRBD1
clone size: NA
CDR3 length: 14
V gene: TRBV28

CDR3 protein: CASSLIQQRTNGYTF
CDR3 DNA: TGTGCCAGCAGTTTAATACAGCAAAGGACGAATGGCTACACCTTC
J gene: TRBJ1-2
D gene: NA
clone size: NA
CDR3 length: 15
V gene: TRBV6-6

CDR3 protein: CASSRIGRGWGYGYTF
CDR3 DNA: TGCGCCAGCAGCCGAATAGGCCGGGGTTGGGGCTATGGCTACACCTTC
J gene: TRBJ1-2
D gene: NA
clone size: NA
CDR3 length: 16
V gene: TRBV4-1

CDR3 protein: CATSRGKGDVEQFF
CDR3 DNA: TGTGCCACCAGCAGGGGAAAAGGGGATGTGGAGCAGTTCTTC
J gene: TRBJ2-1
D gene: NA
clone size: NA
CDR3 length: 14
V gene: TRBV15

CDR3 protein: CASSFTVSGTEAFF
CDR3 DNA: TGTGCCAGCAGCTTCACGGTATCGGGGACTGAAGCTTTCTTT
J gene: TRBJ1-1
D gene: NA
clone size: many
CDR3 length: 14
V gene: TRBV11-2

CDR3 protein: CASSTRVVAGGWETQYF
CDR3 DNA: TGTGCCAGCAGCACGCGGGTGGTAGCGGGAGGTTGGGAGACCCAGTACTTC
J gene: TRBJ2-5
D gene: TRBD2
clone size: few
CDR3 length: 17
V gene: TRBV27

CDR3 protein: CASSLPTSGRFDTQYF
CDR3 DNA: TGTGCCAGCAGCTTACCCACTAGCGGGAGGTTTGATACGCAGTATTTT
J gene: TRBJ2-3
D gene: TRBD2
clone size: few
CDR3 length: 16
V gene: TRBV7-2

CDR3 protein: CASRPRTGLNTEAFF
CDR3 DNA: TGTGCCAGCAGGCCACGAACGGGGTTGAACACTGAAGCTTTCTTT
J gene: TRBJ1-1
D gene: NA
clone size: NA
CDR3 length: 15
V gene: TRBV6-6

CDR3 protein: CASSLGSGTSDEQFF
CDR3 DNA: TGTGCCAGCAGCTTAGGATCCGGGACTAGTGATGAGCAGTTCTTC
J gene: TRBJ2-1
D gene: TRBD2
clone size: NA
CDR3 length: 15
V gene: TRBV11-2

CDR3 protein: CASSPPQGVNTEAFF
CDR3 DNA: TGTGCCAGCTCACCACCGCAGGGGGTTAACACTGAAGCTTTCTTT
J gene: TRBJ1-1
D gene: TRBD1
clone size: NA
CDR3 length: 15
V gene: TRBV18

CDR3 protein: CASSPRTGTETQYF
CDR3 DNA: TGTGCCAGCAGCCCCCGGACAGGGACGGAGACCCAGTACTTC
J gene: TRBJ2-5
D gene: TRBD1
clone size: NA
CDR3 length: 14
V gene: TRBV9

CDR3 protein: CASSPNLLRDGYTF
CDR3 DNA: TGTGCCAGCAGCCCTAACCTCCTTCGTGATGGCTACACCTTC
J gene: TRBJ1-2
D gene: NA
clone size: NA
CDR3 length: 14
V gene: TRBV11-2

CDR3 protein: CASSPPTRRSGAFF
CDR3 DNA: TGTGCCAGCAGTCCCCCGACCCGGAGGTCCGGAGCTTTCTTT
J gene: TRBJ1-1
D gene: NA
clone size: NA
CDR3 length: 14
V gene: TRBV27

CDR3 protein: CASSLTLPGLEYEQYF
CDR3 DNA: TGTGCCAGCAGTTTAACACTACCGGGACTAGAATACGAGCAGTACTTC
J gene: TRBJ2-7
D gene: TRBD2
clone size: few
CDR3 length: 16
V gene: TRBV6-6

CDR3 protein: CASQGPTEETQYF
CDR3 DNA: TGTGCCAGCCAGGGCCCCACTGAAGAGACCCAGTACTTC
J gene: TRBJ2-5
D gene: NA
clone size: NA
CDR3 length: 13
V gene: TRBV11-3

CDR3 protein: CASSQDVGFGSRAEQYF
CDR3 DNA: TGCGCCAGCAGCCAAGATGTAGGCTTCGGCAGCCGCGCCGAGCAGTACTTC
J gene: TRBJ2-7
D gene: NA
clone size: NA
CDR3 length: 17
V gene: TRBV4-3